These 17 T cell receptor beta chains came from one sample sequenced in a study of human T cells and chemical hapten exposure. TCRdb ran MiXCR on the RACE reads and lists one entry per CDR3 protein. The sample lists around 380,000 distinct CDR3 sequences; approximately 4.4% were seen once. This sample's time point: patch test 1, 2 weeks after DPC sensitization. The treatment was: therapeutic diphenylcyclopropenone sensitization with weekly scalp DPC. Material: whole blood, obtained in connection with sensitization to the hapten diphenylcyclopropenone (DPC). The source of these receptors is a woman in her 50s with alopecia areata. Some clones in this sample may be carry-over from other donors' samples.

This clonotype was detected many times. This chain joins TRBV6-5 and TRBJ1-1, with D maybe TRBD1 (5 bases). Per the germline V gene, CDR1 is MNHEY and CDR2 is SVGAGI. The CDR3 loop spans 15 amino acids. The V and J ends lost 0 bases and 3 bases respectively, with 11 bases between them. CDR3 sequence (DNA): TGTGCCAGCAGTTACTCGATTGGGGGTGACACTGAAGCTTTCTTT. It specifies CASSYSIGGDTEAFF.

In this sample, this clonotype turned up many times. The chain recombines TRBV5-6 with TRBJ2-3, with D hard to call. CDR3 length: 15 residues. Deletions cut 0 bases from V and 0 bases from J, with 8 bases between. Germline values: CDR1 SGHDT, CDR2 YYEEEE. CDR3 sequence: CASSLAVRSTDTQYF. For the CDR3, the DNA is TGTGCCAGCAGCTTGGCGGTCAGGAGCACAGATACGCAGTATTTT.

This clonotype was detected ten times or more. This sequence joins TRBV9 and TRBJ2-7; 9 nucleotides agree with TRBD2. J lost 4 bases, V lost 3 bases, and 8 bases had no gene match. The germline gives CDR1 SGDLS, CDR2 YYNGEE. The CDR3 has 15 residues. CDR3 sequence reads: CASSATGTSLYEQYF. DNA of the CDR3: TGTGCCAGCAGCGCCACCGGGACTAGCTTGTACGAGCAGTACTTC.

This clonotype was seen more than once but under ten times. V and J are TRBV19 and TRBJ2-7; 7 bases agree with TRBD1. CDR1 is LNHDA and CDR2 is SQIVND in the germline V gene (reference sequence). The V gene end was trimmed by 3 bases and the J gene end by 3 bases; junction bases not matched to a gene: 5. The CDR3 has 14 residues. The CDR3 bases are TGTGCCAGTAGTATTTCGGGACAGAGCTACGAGCAGTACTTC. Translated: CASSISGQSYEQYF.

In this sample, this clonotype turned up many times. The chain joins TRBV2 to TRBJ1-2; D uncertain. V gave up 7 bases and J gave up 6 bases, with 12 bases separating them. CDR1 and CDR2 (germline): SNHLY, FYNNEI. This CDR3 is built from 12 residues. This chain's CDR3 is CASTGSLNGYTF. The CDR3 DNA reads TGTGCCAGCACCGGGTCTCTTAATGGCTACACCTTC. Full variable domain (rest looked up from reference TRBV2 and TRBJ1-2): EPEVTQTPSHQVTQMGQEVILRCVPISNHLYFYWYRQILGQKVEFLVSFYNNEISEKSEIFDDQFSVERPDGSNFTLKIRSTKLEDSAMYFCASTGSLNGYTFGSGTRLTVV.

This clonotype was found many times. The chain's CDR3 is CASSPGGENTEAFF. Here the CDR3 DNA reads TGTGCCAGCAGCCCAGGGGGAGAGAACACTGAAGCTTTCTTT. The gene calls are TRBV7-9 and TRBJ1-1; 7 bases are shared with TRBD1. Germline CDR1 and CDR2: SEHNR and FQNEAQ (reference sequence). V lost 5 bases, J lost 1 base, and 4 bases stayed unmatched. This CDR3 has 14 residues.

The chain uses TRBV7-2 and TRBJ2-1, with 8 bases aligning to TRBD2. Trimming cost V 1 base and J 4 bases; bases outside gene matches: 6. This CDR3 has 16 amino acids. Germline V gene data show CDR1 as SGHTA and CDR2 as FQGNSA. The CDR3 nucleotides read TGTGCCAGCAGCTTAGGCGAGACTAGCGCTTACAATGAGCAGTTCTTC. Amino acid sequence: CASSLGETSAYNEQFF.

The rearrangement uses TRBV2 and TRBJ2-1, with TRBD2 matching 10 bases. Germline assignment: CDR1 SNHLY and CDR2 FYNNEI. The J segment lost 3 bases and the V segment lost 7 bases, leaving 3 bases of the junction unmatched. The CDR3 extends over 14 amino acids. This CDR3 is CASMGTSVYNEQFF. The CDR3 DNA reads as TGTGCCAGCATGGGGACTAGCGTCTACAATGAGCAGTTCTTC.

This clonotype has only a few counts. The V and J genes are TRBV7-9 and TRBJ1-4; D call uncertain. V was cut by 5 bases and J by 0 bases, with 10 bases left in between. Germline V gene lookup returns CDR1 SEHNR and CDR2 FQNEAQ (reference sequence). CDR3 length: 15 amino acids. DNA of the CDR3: TGTGCCAGCAGCCCTGACTGGACAACTAATGAAAAACTGTTTTTT. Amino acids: CASSPDWTTNEKLFF.

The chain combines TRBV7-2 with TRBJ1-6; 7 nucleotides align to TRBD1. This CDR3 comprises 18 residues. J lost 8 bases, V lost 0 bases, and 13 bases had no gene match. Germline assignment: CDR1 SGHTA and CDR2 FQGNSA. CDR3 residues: CASSLASETGFFYSPLHF. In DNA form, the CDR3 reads TGTGCCAGCAGCTTAGCGTCGGAGACAGGGTTTTTTTATTCACCCCTCCACTTT.

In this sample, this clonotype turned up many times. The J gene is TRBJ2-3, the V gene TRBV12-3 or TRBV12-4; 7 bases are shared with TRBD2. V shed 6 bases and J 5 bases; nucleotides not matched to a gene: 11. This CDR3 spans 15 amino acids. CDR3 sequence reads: CASSPTRLAVDTQYF. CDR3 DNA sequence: TGTGCCAGCAGCCCTACGAGACTAGCCGTAGATACGCAGTATTTT.

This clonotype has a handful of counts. CDR3 residues: CASSQVSGTGPYEQYF. The CDR3 DNA is TGTGCCAGCAGCCAAGTCTCCGGGACAGGGCCCTACGAGCAGTACTTC. The chain employs TRBV4-2 and TRBJ2-7; 9 bases fit TRBD1. Germline CDR1 is LGHNA and CDR2 is YNFKEQ. The CDR3 totals 16 residues. V shed 1 base, J shed 2 bases, and the junction held 6 bases outside the gene matches.

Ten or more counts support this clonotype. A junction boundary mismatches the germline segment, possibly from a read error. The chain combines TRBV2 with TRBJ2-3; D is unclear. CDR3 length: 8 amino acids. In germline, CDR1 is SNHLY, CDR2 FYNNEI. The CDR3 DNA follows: TGCGCACAAGATACGCAGTATTTT. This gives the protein CAQDTQYF.

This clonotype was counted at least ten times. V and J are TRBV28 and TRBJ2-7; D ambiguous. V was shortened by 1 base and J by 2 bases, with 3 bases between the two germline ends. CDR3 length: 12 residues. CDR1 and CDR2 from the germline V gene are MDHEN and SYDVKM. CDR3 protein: CASSLLAYEQYF. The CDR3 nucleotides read TGTGCCAGCAGTTTATTAGCCTACGAGCAGTACTTC.

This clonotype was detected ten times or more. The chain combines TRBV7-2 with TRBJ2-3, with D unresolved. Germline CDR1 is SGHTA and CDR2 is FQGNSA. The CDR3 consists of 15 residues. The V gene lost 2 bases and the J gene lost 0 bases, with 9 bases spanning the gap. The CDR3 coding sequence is TGTGCCAGCAGCTTATCAAGATCTAGCACAGATACGCAGTATTTT. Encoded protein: CASSLSRSSTDTQYF.

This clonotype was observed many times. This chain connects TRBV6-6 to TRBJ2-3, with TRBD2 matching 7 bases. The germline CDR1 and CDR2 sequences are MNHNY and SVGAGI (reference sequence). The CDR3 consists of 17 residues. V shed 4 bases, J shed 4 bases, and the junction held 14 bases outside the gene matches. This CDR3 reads CASSSQDVGTKADTQYF. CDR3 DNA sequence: TGTGCCAGCAGTTCCCAGGACGTGGGGACTAAGGCAGATACGCAGTATTTT.

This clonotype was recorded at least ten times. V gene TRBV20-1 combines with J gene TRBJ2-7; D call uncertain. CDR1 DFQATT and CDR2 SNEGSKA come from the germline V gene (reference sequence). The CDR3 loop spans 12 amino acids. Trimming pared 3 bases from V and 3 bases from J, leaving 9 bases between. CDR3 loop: CSASQTDYEQYF. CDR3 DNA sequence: TGCAGTGCTAGTCAGACCGACTACGAGCAGTACTTC.